The TCR beta chain described here comes from a study of shared clonotypes between healthy human individuals. Only Caucasian adults living in Nashville, Tennessee served as donors. Genomic DNA came from around 84 million PBMCs in unsorted samples. A note on this clone: What it binds is unknown. Other DNA sequences within the sample encode an identical CDR3.

V dropped 0 bases and J dropped 0 bases, with 6 bases sitting between them. The CDR3 sequence is 16 residues long. CDR1 LNHNV and CDR2 YYDKDF come from the germline V gene (reference sequence). Points from the study as a whole: Donor clonotype sharing was expected to depend on sequencing depth.

TCRdb's copy holds only in-frame clones and misses some; the assay was immunoSEQ multiplex PCR. The repertoire consists of fewer than 650,000 clones, with 76% occurring once and the leading ten covering 13%. This chain uses TRBV15 with TRBJ2-6; D call uncertain. The clonotype comes from a middle-aged woman in good health. Some clones in this sample may be carry-over from other donors' samples. The sequenced sample was PBMCs. CDR3 in amino acids: CATSRDRGSGANVLTF. Written as DNA, the CDR3 is TGTGCCACCAGCAGAGATCGCGGCTCTGGGGCCAACGTCCTGACTTTC.